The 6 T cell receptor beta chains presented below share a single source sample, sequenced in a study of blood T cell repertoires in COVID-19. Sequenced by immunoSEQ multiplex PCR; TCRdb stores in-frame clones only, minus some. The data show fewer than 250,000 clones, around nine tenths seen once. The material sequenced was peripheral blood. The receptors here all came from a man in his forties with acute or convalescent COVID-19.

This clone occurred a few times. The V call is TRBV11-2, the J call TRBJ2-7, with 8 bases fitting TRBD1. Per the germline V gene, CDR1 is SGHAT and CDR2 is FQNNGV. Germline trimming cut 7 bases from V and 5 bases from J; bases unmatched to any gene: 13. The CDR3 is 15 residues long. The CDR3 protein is CASTAARTGFHEQYF. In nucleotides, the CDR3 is TGTGCCAGCACCGCTGCTAGGACAGGGTTCCACGAGCAGTACTTC.

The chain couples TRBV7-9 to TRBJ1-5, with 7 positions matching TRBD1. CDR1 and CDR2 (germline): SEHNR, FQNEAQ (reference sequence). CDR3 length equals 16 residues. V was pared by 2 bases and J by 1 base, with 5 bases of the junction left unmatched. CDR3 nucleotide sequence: TGTGCCAGCAGCTTAACCGGACAGGAGAGCAATCAGCCCCAGCATTTT. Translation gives CASSLTGQESNQPQHF.

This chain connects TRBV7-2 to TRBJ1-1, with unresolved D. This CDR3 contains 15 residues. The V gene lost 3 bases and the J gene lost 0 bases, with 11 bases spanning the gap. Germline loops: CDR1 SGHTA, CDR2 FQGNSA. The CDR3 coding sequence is TGTGCCAGCAGCTTCACGACAAACCTGAACACTGAAGCTTTCTTT. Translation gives CASSFTTNLNTEAFF.

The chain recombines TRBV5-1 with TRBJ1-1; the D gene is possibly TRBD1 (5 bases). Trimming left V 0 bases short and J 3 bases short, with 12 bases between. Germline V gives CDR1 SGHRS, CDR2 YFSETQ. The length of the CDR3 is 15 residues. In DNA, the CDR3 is TGCGCCAGCAGCTTGGCGGTGGGGCCAGACACTGAAGCTTTCTTT. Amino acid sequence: CASSLAVGPDTEAFF.

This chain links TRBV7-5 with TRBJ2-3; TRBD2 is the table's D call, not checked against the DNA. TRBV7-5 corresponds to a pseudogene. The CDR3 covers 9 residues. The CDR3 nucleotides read TGTGCCTCGACAGATACGCAGTATTTT. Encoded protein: CASTDTQYF.

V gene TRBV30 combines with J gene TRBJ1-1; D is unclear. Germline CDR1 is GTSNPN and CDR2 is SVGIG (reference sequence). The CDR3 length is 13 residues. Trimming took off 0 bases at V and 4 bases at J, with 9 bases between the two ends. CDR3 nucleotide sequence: TGTGCCTGGAGTGTCCCCCCTAGCACTGAAGCTTTCTTT. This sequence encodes CAWSVPPSTEAFF. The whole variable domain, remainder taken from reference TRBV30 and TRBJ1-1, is SQTIHQWPATLVQPVGSPLSLECTVEGTSNPNLYWYRQAAGRGLQLLFYSVGIGQISSEVPQNLSASRPQDRQFILSSKKLLLSDSGFYLCAWSVPPSTEAFFGQGTRLTVV.